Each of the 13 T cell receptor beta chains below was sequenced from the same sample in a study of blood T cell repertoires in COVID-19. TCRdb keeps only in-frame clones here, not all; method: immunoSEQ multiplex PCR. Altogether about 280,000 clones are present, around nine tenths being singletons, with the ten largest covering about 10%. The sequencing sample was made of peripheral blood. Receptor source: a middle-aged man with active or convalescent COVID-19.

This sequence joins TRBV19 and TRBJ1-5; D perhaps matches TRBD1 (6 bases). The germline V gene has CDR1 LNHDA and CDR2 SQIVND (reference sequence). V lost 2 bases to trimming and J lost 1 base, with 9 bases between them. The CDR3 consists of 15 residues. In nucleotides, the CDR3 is TGTGCCAGTAGTATAACAGGGATGAGCAATCAGCCCCAGCATTTT. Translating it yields CASSITGMSNQPQHF. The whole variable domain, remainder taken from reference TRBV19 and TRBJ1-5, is DGGITQSPKYLFRKEGQNVTLSCEQNLNHDAMYWYRQDPGQGLRLIYYSQIVNDFQKGDIAEGYSVSREKKESFPLTVTSAQKNPTAFYLCASSITGMSNQPQHFGDGTRLSIL.

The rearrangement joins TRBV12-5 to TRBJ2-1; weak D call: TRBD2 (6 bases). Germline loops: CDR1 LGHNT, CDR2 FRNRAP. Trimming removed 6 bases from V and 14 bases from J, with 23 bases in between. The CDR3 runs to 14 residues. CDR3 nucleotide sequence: TGTGCTAGTGGGTTGTCGGGGGACCGGGTGAAGGAGTTCTTC. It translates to CASGLSGDRVKEFF. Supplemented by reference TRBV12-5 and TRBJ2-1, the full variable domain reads DARVTQTPRHKVTEMGQEVTMRCQPILGHNTVFWYRQTMMQGLELLAYFRNRAPLDDSGMPKDRFSAEMPDATLATLKIQPSEPRDSAVYFCASGLSGDRVKEFFGPGTRLTVL.

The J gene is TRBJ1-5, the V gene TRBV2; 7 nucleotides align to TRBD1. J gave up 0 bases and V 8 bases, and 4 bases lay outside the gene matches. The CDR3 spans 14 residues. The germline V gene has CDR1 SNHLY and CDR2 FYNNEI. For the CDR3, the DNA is TGTGCCAGCCTAGGGACAGATAGCAATCAGCCCCAGCATTTT. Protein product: CASLGTDSNQPQHF. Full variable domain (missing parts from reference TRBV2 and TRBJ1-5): EPEVTQTPSHQVTQMGQEVILRCVPISNHLYFYWYRQILGQKVEFLVSFYNNEISEKSEIFDDQFSVERPDGSNFTLKIRSTKLEDSAMYFCASLGTDSNQPQHFGDGTRLSIL.

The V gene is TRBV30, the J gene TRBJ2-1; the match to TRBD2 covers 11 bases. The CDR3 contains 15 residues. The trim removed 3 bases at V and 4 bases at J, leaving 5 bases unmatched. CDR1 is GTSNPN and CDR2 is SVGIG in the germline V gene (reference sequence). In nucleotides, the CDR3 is TGTGCCTGGAGCTGGGGACTAGCGGCTTACAATGAGCAGTTCTTC. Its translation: CAWSWGLAAYNEQFF. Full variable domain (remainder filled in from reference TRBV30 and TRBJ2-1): SQTIHQWPATLVQPVGSPLSLECTVEGTSNPNLYWYRQAAGRGLQLLFYSVGIGQISSEVPQNLSASRPQDRQFILSSKKLLLSDSGFYLCAWSWGLAAYNEQFFGPGTRLTVL.

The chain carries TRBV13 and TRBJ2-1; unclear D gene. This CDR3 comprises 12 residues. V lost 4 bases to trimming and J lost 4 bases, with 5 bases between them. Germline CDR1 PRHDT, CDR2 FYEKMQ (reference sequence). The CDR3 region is CASSSYYNEQFF. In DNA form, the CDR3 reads TGTGCCAGCAGCTCTTATTACAATGAGCAGTTCTTC. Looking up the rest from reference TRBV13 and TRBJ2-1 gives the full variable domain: AAGVIQSPRHLIKEKRETATLKCYPIPRHDTVYWYQQGPGQDPQFLISFYEKMQSDKGSIPDRFSAQQFSDYHSELNMSSLELGDSALYFCASSSYYNEQFFGPGTRLTVL.

CDR3 sequence reads: CASSTRTERVGQPQHF. The CDR3 region has the DNA TGTGCCAGCAGCACCCGGACAGAGAGAGTGGGTCAGCCCCAGCATTTT. The genes are TRBV11-2 and TRBJ1-5; D possibly corresponds to TRBD1 (6 bases). Trimming shortened V by 5 bases and J by 6 bases, and 20 bases separated the two germline ends. The germline CDR1 and CDR2 sequences are SGHAT and FQNNGV. CDR3 length: 16 residues.

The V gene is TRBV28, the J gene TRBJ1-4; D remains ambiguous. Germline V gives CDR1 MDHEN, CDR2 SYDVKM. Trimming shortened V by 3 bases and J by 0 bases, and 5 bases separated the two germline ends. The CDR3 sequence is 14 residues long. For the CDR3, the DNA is TGTGCCAGCAGTTTCCCAGCAACTAATGAAAAACTGTTTTTT. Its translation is CASSFPATNEKLFF.

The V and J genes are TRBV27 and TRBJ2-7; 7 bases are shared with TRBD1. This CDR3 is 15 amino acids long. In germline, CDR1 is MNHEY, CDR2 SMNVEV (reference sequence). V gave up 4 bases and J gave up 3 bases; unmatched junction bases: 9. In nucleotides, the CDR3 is TGTGCCAGCAGTTATTCTGACAGGGTGGGCTACGAGCAGTACTTC. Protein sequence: CASSYSDRVGYEQYF.

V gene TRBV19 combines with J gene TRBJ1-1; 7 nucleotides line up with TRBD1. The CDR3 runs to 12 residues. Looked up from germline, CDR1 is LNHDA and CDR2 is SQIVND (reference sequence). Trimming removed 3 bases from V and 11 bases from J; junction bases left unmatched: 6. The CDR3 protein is CASSIRQGAAFF. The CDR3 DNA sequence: TGTGCCAGTAGTATTCGACAGGGTGCGGCTTTCTTT.

The CDR3 coding sequence is TGTGCCAGCTCACCGAACAGGGATAGCACAGATACGCAGTATTTT. Amino acids: CASSPNRDSTDTQYF. The chain joins TRBV18 to TRBJ2-3; tentative D call: TRBD1 (6 bases). The V and J ends lost 3 bases and 0 bases respectively, with 10 bases between them. The CDR3 has 15 residues. Per germline, CDR1 KGHSH and CDR2 LQKENI.

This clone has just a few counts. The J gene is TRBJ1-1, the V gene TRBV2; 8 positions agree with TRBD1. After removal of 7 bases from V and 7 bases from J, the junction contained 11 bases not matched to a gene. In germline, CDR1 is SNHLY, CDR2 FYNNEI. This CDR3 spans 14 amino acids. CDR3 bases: TGTGCCAGCACCTCGGACAGGGCTGACCGTGAAGCTTTCTTT. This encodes CASTSDRADREAFF.

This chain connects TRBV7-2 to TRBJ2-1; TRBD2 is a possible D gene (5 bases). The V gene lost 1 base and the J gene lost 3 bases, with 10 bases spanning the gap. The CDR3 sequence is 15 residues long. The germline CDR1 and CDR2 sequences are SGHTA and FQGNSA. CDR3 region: CASSLDTAGYNEQFF. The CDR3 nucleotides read TGTGCCAGCAGCTTAGACACTGCGGGCTACAATGAGCAGTTCTTC.

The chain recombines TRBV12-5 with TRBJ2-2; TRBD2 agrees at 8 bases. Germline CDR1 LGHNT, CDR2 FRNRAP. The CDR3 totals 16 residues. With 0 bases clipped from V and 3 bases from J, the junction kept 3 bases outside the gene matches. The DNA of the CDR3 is TGTGCTAGTGGTTTGGTATTGCGGGGGGACACCGGGGAGCTGTTTTTT. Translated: CASGLVLRGDTGELFF.